Listed below are T cell receptor beta chains from one sample, sequenced in a study of T-cell memory formation after mild COVID-19. TCRdb processed the 5' RACE reads anew with MiXCR; each CDR3 protein has one entry. The data contain under 350,000 distinct CDR3 sequences, around 15% of them seen just once; the ten biggest clones take up approximately 23%. The sample was PBMCs or a T cell subset sorted from them (not recorded which). Source of these receptors: a man aged 18 to 30 who had mild COVID-19 (a few samples of this study predate the infection). Cell type and time point are not known. The CDR3 runs from the conserved cysteine through the conserved F or W. A D gene is named only where the DNA matches it firmly. Clone size, where shown, is once, few, many, or a class for clones that have expanded.

DNA,CDR3,J,V,D,size
TGTGCCAGCAGTCCTAGCGGGGTCTATGAGCAGTTCTTC,CASSPSGVYEQFF,TRBJ2-1,TRBV12-3/TRBV12-4,TRBD2,.
TGCAGTGCTAGATTCAGTAGCTATGGCTACACCTTC,CSARFSSYGYTF,TRBJ1-2,TRBV20-1,.,.
TGTGCCAGCACCCGGGGAGGGGGTACTGAAGCTTTCTTT,CASTRGGGTEAFF,TRBJ1-1,TRBV12-3/TRBV12-4,.,.
TGTGCCAGCATCCTCGACGGTAATGAGCAGTTCTTC,CASILDGNEQFF,TRBJ2-1,TRBV11-2,.,.
TGTGCCAGCAGCTCCTGGCAAGTAAATGAGCAGTTCTTC,CASSSWQVNEQFF,TRBJ2-1,TRBV7-6,.,few
TGCGCCAGCAGCCAAGATTCTGGGTCCGGGGAGCTGTTTTTT,CASSQDSGSGELFF,TRBJ2-2,TRBV4-1,.,.
TGCGCCAGCAGCTTTGCAGGGGGCTATGGCTACACCTTC,CASSFAGGYGYTF,TRBJ1-2,TRBV5-1,TRBD1,few
TGTGCCAGCAGTCCATCCGGGACACTGGCCTACGAGCAGTACTTC,CASSPSGTLAYEQYF,TRBJ2-7,TRBV12-3/TRBV12-4,.,.
TGTGCCAGCAGTCTGGGACTAGCGGGGCAAGAGACCCAGTACTTC,CASSLGLAGQETQYF,TRBJ2-5,TRBV5-5,TRBD2,.
TGCGCCAGCAGCTTGGAAGGGTCAGGGGCTTGGACCGGGGAGCTGTTTTTT,CASSLEGSGAWTGELFF,TRBJ2-2,TRBV5-1,.,.
TGTGCCAGCAGCCCGGGACCCGGGACAGGGAAGTATTTT,CASSPGPGTGKYF,TRBJ2-3,TRBV7-2,TRBD1,many
TGTGCCAGCACGCGGACAGATGGCGCGAATTCACCCCTCCACTTT,CASTRTDGANSPLHF,TRBJ1-6,TRBV5-6,.,.
TGTGCCAGCATCCCGAGGGGCCAGGGGAATGAGCAGTTCTTC,CASIPRGQGNEQFF,TRBJ2-1,TRBV7-8,.,many
TGCAGTGCTACTGACAGGGGCACTAATGAAAAACTGTTTTTT,CSATDRGTNEKLFF,TRBJ1-4,TRBV20-1,TRBD1,few
TGTGCCAGCAGCGGGGGACAGGGCAAATATAGCAATCAGCCCCAGCATTTT,CASSGGQGKYSNQPQHF,TRBJ1-5,TRBV7-6,TRBD1,few
TGTGCCAGCCGGACAGCAGCCAAAAACATTCAGTACTTC,CASRTAAKNIQYF,TRBJ2-4,TRBV12-3/TRBV12-4,.,many
TGTGCCAGCAGCTCGAGGGACGGGACCCAGTACTTC,CASSSRDGTQYF,TRBJ2-5,TRBV5-4,.,.
TGTGCCAGCGGTAGCGCCTCCTACAATGAGCAGTTCTTC,CASGSASYNEQFF,TRBJ2-1,TRBV9,.,.
TGTGCCAGCAGTCTGGACAGGGGTAGCACAGATACGCAGTATTTT,CASSLDRGSTDTQYF,TRBJ2-3,TRBV5-1,TRBD1,few
TGTGCCAGCAGCTTGTTGGGTGGCAATGAGCAGTTCTTC,CASSLLGGNEQFF,TRBJ2-1,TRBV5-6,.,few
TGCAGCGTGAGGGGCGGCGGACCCTACGAGCAGTACTTC,CSVRGGGPYEQYF,TRBJ2-7,TRBV29-1,.,.
TGCGCCAGCAGCTCCAGGGCGAACACTGAAGCTTTCTTT,CASSSRANTEAFF,TRBJ1-1,TRBV5-1,.,.